This is a list of T cell receptor beta chains from one sample in a study of technical replicates of blood from several donors. Repertoires were generated with immunoSEQ multiplex PCR, while TCRdb's copy carries only in-frame clones and drops some. This table holds about 88,000 clones, 92% found once. The sequenced sample was T cells isolated from PBMCs. Receptors were obtained from a human donor in good health. The CDR3 runs from the conserved cysteine through the conserved F or W. A D gene is named only where the DNA matches it firmly. Some rows have no size entry. The others give once, few or many, or a class for an expanded clone.

TRBV30	.	.	TRBJ2-3	TGTGCCTGGAGTTGGTCGAGTAATACGCAGTATTTT	CAWSWSSNTQYF
TRBV27	few	.	TRBJ1-5	TGTGCCAGCAGTAAGACAGCTTCTAGCAATCAGCCCCAGCATTTT	CASSKTASSNQPQHF
TRBV28	once	.	TRBJ1-3	TGTGCCAGCACTCGAGGGAGTTCTGGAAACACCATATATTTT	CASTRGSSGNTIYF
TRBV7-6	.	TRBD1	TRBJ2-1	TGTGCCAGCAGCCCCGTGACAGGGGGAGGTGAGCAGTTCTTC	CASSPVTGGGEQFF
TRBV5-1	.	TRBD2	TRBJ2-7	TGCGCCAGCAGCTTGGGACTAGCGGGAGGGTACGAGCAGTACTTC	CASSLGLAGGYEQYF
TRBV5-1	once	.	TRBJ2-7	TGCGCCAGCACGCGGGACAGCGGTACAACCTACGAGCAGTACTTC	CASTRDSGTTYEQYF
TRBV5-1	.	TRBD1	TRBJ1-2	TGCGCCAGCAGCTTAGACCAGGGGGCCGGGAACTATGGCTACACCTTC	CASSLDQGAGNYGYTF
TRBV7-9	once	.	TRBJ1-2	TGTGCCAGCAGCTTGAACTCAGGGGCATCTGGCTACACCTTC	CASSLNSGASGYTF
TRBV28	.	.	TRBJ2-6	TGTGCCAGCAGCCCGGGTCAAGGAGATCTCTGGAGGGCCAACGTCCTGACTTTC	CASSPGQGDLWRANVLTF
TRBV11-3	.	TRBD1	TRBJ2-6	TGTGCCAGCCGCCAGGGACAGCCTGGGGCCAACGTCCTGACTTTC	CASRQGQPGANVLTF
TRBV6-5	.	.	TRBJ1-2	TGTGCCAGCAGTTACTTCCAGCGGGGGGTTGGCTACACCTTC	CASSYFQRGVGYTF
TRBV6-5	.	TRBD2	TRBJ2-3	TGTGCCAGCAGTTATCGAAGCGGGAGATTTGCAGATACGCAGTATTTT	CASSYRSGRFADTQYF
TRBV7-8	.	TRBD2	TRBJ2-1	TGTGCCAGCAGCTTAGTTAGCGGGGGGGCTTCATCCTACAATGAGCAGTTCTTC	CASSLVSGGASSYNEQFF
TRBV25-1	.	.	TRBJ1-1	TGTGCCAGCAGTGAATCGGTTATGGGGGGTGGCACTGAAGCTTTCTTT	CASSESVMGGGTEAFF
TRBV9	.	.	TRBJ2-1	TGTGCCAGCAGCCTCGGGGTGAACTCCTACAATGAGCAGTTCTTC	CASSLGVNSYNEQFF
TRBV29-1	.	TRBD2	TRBJ2-7	TGCAGCGTCCAGACTAGCGACGAGCAGTACTTC	CSVQTSDEQYF
TRBV20-1	.	.	TRBJ1-2	TGCAGTGCTACAGGGGAGTATGGCTACACCTTC	CSATGEYGYTF
TRBV5-4	.	TRBD2	TRBJ2-1	TGTGCCAGCAGCCCCCGGACTAGCGGGAGCATCAATGAGCAGTTCTTC	CASSPRTSGSINEQFF
TRBV29-1	.	TRBD1	TRBJ1-1	TGCAGCGTTGAAATTCTGGGACAGGGAATTTTAAGGACTGAAGCTTTCTTT	CSVEILGQGILRTEAFF
TRBV10-3	.	TRBD1	TRBJ2-3	TGTGCCATCAGTGAAAGGGACAGAACTAGCACAGATACGCAGTATTTT	CAISERDRTSTDTQYF
TRBV5-1	.	TRBD1	TRBJ1-4	TGCGCCAGCAGCCTTACGCCCGGGACAGGGCGGCTTGCAACTAATGAAAAACTGTTTTTT	CASSLTPGTGRLATNEKLFF
TRBV4-1	.	TRBD1	TRBJ2-3	TGCGCCAGCAGCCGGGGACAGGGTGGAGATACGCAGTATTTT	CASSRGQGGDTQYF
TRBV20-1	.	.	TRBJ2-1	TGCAGTGCCTATACCCTCAATGAGCAGTTCTTC	CSAYTLNEQFF
TRBV11-2	.	.	TRBJ1-1	TGTGCCAGCAGCCCACTCCCTTCGAGGCTCCGCCAACCTGAAGCTTTCTTT	CASSPLPSRLRQPEAFF
TRBV6-1	.	.	TRBJ2-7	TGTGCCAGCTTAGATACCTACGAGCAGTACTTC	CASLDTYEQYF
TRBV7-9	.	.	TRBJ1-6	TGTGCCAGCAGCTTAGCGTCCGGGTCGCCAAAGCCCTTTTTT	CASSLASGSPKPFF
TRBV30	.	.	TRBJ1-1	TGTGCCTGGAGTGTTAATTACTTAAACACTGAAGCTTTCTTT	CAWSVNYLNTEAFF
TRBV28	.	TRBD2	TRBJ2-3	TGTGCCAGCACCTTGCCTAGCGGGACTAGCACAGATACGCAGTATTTT	CASTLPSGTSTDTQYF
TRBV11-3	.	TRBD1	TRBJ1-1	TGTGCCAGCAGCCATCCGACAGGGAAGATGAACACTGAAGCTTTCTTT	CASSHPTGKMNTEAFF
TRBV15	.	TRBD1	TRBJ2-7	TGTGCCACCAGCACACAGGGGGCAAGCTACGAGCAGTACTTC	CATSTQGASYEQYF
TRBV13	.	TRBD2	TRBJ2-2	TGTGCCAGCAGCTCACTAGCGGGAGGGGATCCCGGGGAGCTGTTTTTT	CASSSLAGGDPGELFF
TRBV4-1	few	.	TRBJ2-1	TGCGCCAGCAGCCACTTTTCCAATGAGCAGTTCTTC	CASSHFSNEQFF
TRBV29-1	few	TRBD2	TRBJ2-1	TGCAGCGTCCGAAGGACTAGCAACTACAATGAGCAGTTCTTC	CSVRRTSNYNEQFF